What follows is one T cell receptor (beta chain) and its context. V lost 6 bases and J 5 bases, leaving 18 bases between the germline ends. This CDR3 is 15 amino acids long. Germline CDR1 MNHEY, CDR2 SVGAGI. This sample was taken from a study of blood T cell repertoires in COVID-19. Sequencing used immunoSEQ multiplex PCR; TCRdb keeps in-frame clones, though not all of them. There are some 170,000 clones in the sample; approximately 82% occur only once, and roughly 15% lies in the top ten. This clonotype originated in a man between 50 and 59 years old who had recovered from COVID-19. Sample: PBMCs or T cells enriched from blood (not recorded which). The V gene is TRBV6-5, the J gene TRBJ2-3; maybe TRBD1 (6 bases). The DNA of the CDR3 is TGTGCCAGCAGGCTAGTCCAGGGGCGGATAGATACGCAGTATTTT. Protein sequence: CASRLVQGRIDTQYF.